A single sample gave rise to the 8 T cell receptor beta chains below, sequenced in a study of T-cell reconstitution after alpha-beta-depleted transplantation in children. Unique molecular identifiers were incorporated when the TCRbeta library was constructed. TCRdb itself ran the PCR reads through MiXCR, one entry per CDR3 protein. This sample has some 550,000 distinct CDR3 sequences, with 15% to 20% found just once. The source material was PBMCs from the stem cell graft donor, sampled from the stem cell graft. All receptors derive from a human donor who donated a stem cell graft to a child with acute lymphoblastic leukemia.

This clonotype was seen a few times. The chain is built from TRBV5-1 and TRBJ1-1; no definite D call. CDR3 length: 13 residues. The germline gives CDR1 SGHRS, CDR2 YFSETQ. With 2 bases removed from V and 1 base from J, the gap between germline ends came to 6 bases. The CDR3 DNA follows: TGCGCCAGCAGCTTCGACCAGAACACTGAAGCTTTCTTT. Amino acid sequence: CASSFDQNTEAFF.

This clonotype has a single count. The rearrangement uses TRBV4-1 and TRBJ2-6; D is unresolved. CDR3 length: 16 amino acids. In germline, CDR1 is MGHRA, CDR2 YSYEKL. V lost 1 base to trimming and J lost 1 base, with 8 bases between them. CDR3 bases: TGCGCCAGCAGCCAAGGGGTGGGTTCTGGGGCCAACGTCCTGACTTTC. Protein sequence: CASSQGVGSGANVLTF.

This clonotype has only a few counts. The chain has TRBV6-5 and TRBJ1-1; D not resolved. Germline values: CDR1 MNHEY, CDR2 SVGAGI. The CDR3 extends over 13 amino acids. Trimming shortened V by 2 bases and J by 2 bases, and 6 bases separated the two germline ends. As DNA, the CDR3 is TGTGCCAGCAGTTACCAGATAAACACTGAAGCTTTCTTT. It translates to CASSYQINTEAFF.

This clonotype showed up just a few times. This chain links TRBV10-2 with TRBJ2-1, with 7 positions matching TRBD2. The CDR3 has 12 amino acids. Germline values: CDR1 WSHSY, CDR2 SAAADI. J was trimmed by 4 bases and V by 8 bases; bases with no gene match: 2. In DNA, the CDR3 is TGCGCCAGCCAAGCGGGATACAATGAGCAGTTCTTC. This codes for CASQAGYNEQFF.

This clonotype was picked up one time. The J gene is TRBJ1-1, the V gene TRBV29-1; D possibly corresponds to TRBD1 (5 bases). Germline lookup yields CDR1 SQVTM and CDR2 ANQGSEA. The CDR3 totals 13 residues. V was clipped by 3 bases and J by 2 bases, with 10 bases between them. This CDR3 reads CSVDAGVNTEAFF. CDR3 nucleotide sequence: TGCAGCGTTGATGCGGGGGTCAACACTGAAGCTTTCTTT.

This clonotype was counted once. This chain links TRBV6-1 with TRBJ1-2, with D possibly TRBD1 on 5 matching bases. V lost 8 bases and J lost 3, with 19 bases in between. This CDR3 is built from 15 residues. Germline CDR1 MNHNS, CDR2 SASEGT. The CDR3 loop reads CASLGVGTNDYGYTF. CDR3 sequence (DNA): TGTGCCAGCCTCGGGGTCGGGACGAACGACTATGGCTACACCTTC.

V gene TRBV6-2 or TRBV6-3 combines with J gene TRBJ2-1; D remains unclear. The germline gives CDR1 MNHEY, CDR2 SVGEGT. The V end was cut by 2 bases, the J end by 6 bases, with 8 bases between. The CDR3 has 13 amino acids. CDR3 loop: CASSYPLANEQFF. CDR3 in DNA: TGTGCCAGCAGTTACCCGCTCGCCAATGAGCAGTTCTTC.

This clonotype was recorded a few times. DNA of the CDR3: TGCGCCAGCAGCTTATTGGTTACCGTCTCCTACAATGAGCAGTTCTTC. Translated, it gives CASSLLVTVSYNEQFF. J is TRBJ2-1 and V is TRBV5-1; D is unresolved. Deletions cut 2 bases from V and 0 bases from J, with 12 bases between. CDR1 is SGHRS, CDR2 YFSETQ, per germline. The CDR3 consists of 16 residues.